A selection of T cell receptor beta chains follows, all from one sample in a study of glioma-infiltrating T cells. In TCRdb, the multiplex PCR reads were re-called with MiXCR into one record per CDR3 protein. Here the sample spans 300,000 to 450,000 distinct CDR3 sequences, roughly 41% being singletons. Sequencing used glioma tissue, nonneoplastic brain tissue, or PBMCs (not recorded which). These TCRs come from a human donor with low-grade glioma or glioblastoma, undergoing nonglioma brain surgery, or in good health (not recorded which). Each CDR3 is given with its conserved first and last residue. D genes are given only for firm matches. Expanded clones are given a class, and other clones once, few, many or no size at all.

V gene: TRBV7-9
D gene: -
clone size: -
J gene: TRBJ1-3
CDR3 protein: CASSFLREAGNTIYF
CDR3 DNA: TGTGCCAGCAGCTTCCTCAGGGAAGCTGGAAACACCATATATTTT

V gene: TRBV7-2
D gene: TRBD1
clone size: -
J gene: TRBJ1-2
CDR3 protein: CACSPRQGTDGYTF
CDR3 DNA: TGTGCCTGCAGCCCTCGACAGGGGACTGATGGCTACACCTTC

V gene: TRBV7-6
D gene: -
clone size: -
J gene: TRBJ2-1
CDR3 protein: CASSLSTGTFYNKQFF
CDR3 DNA: TGTGCCAGCAGCTTATCTACAGGAACCTTTTACAATAAGCAGTTCTTC

V gene: TRBV20-1
D gene: TRBD1
clone size: few
J gene: TRBJ1-4
CDR3 protein: CSATWTGGGEKLFF
CDR3 DNA: TGCAGTGCTACCTGGACAGGGGGAGGTGAAAAACTGTTTTTT

V gene: TRBV5-4
D gene: TRBD2
clone size: few
J gene: TRBJ2-2
CDR3 protein: CASSGGNTGELFF
CDR3 DNA: TGTGCCAGTAGCGGGGGGAACACCGGGGAGCTGTTTTTT

V gene: TRBV4-2
D gene: -
clone size: -
J gene: TRBJ2-1
CDR3 protein: CASSLLGGFYNEQFF
CDR3 DNA: TGTGCCAGCAGCTTACTAGGTGGGTTCTACAATGAGCAGTTCTTC

V gene: TRBV18
D gene: -
clone size: -
J gene: TRBJ2-7
CDR3 protein: CASSPGRGAYEQYF
CDR3 DNA: TGTGCCAGCTCACCCGGACGAGGAGCCTACGAGCAGTACTTC

V gene: TRBV6-2/TRBV6-3
D gene: -
clone size: -
J gene: TRBJ2-3
CDR3 protein: CASSYPNGDTDTQYF
CDR3 DNA: TGTGCCAGCAGTTACCCGAACGGGGATACAGATACGCAGTATTTT

V gene: TRBV28
D gene: TRBD1
clone size: once
J gene: TRBJ1-1
CDR3 protein: CASSSSSGGKAAFF
CDR3 DNA: TGTGCCAGCAGTTCTAGCTCAGGGGGGAAGGCAGCTTTCTTT

V gene: TRBV20-1
D gene: TRBD2
clone size: -
J gene: TRBJ2-7
CDR3 protein: CSARGGSRGYEQYF
CDR3 DNA: TGCAGTGCTAGGGGGGGGAGTCGGGGCTACGAGCAGTACTTC

V gene: TRBV3-1
D gene: -
clone size: -
J gene: TRBJ1-5
CDR3 protein: CASSRGANGNQPQHF
CDR3 DNA: TGTGCCAGCAGCCGCGGAGCTAACGGCAATCAGCCCCAGCATTTT

V gene: TRBV28
D gene: -
clone size: many
J gene: TRBJ1-1
CDR3 protein: CASSPYGMNTEAFF
CDR3 DNA: TGTGCCAGCAGTCCCTACGGGATGAACACTGAAGCTTTCTTT

V gene: TRBV7-9
D gene: -
clone size: few
J gene: TRBJ2-7
CDR3 protein: CASTKAGLSYEQYF
CDR3 DNA: TGTGCCAGCACCAAGGCGGGTTTATCCTACGAGCAGTACTTC

V gene: TRBV28
D gene: TRBD2
clone size: -
J gene: TRBJ2-1
CDR3 protein: CATQILAGNEQFF
CDR3 DNA: TGTGCCACGCAAATTTTAGCGGGGAATGAGCAGTTCTTC

V gene: TRBV28
D gene: TRBD1
clone size: few
J gene: TRBJ2-2
CDR3 protein: CASSPTGMNTGELFF
CDR3 DNA: TGTGCCAGCAGCCCGACAGGGATGAACACCGGGGAGCTGTTTTTT

V gene: TRBV7-3
D gene: TRBD2
clone size: once
J gene: TRBJ2-2
CDR3 protein: CASSRTSSLTGELFF
CDR3 DNA: TGTGCCAGCAGCAGGACTAGCAGTTTGACCGGGGAGCTGTTTTTT

V gene: TRBV5-1
D gene: -
clone size: -
J gene: TRBJ1-4
CDR3 protein: CASSLAAGVNEKLFF
CDR3 DNA: TGCGCCAGCAGCTTGGCCGCGGGGGTAAATGAAAAACTGTTTTTT

V gene: TRBV3-1
D gene: -
clone size: few
J gene: TRBJ1-2
CDR3 protein: CASSRSRGNYGYTF
CDR3 DNA: TGTGCCAGCAGCCGTAGCAGGGGAAACTATGGCTACACCTTC

V gene: TRBV20-1
D gene: -
clone size: -
J gene: TRBJ1-1
CDR3 protein: CSARALGETGAFF
CDR3 DNA: TGCAGTGCTAGAGCCCTAGGGGAAACTGGAGCTTTCTTT

V gene: TRBV28
D gene: -
clone size: many
J gene: TRBJ1-2
CDR3 protein: CASSLGIRGSGYTF
CDR3 DNA: TGTGCCAGCAGTTTAGGTATTCGGGGGTCTGGCTACACCTTC

V gene: TRBV20-1
D gene: -
clone size: many
J gene: TRBJ1-1
CDR3 protein: CSASAVNTEAFF
CDR3 DNA: TGCAGTGCTAGTGCAGTGAACACTGAAGCTTTCTTT

V gene: TRBV7-2
D gene: -
clone size: -
J gene: TRBJ2-7
CDR3 protein: CASSLGDFPPGEQYF
CDR3 DNA: TGTGCCAGCAGCTTAGGGGACTTCCCCCCCGGCGAGCAGTACTTC

V gene: TRBV6-1
D gene: TRBD2
clone size: many
J gene: TRBJ2-5
CDR3 protein: CASSPPLAGEETQYF
CDR3 DNA: TGTGCCAGCAGTCCCCCACTAGCGGGAGAAGAGACCCAGTACTTC

V gene: TRBV15
D gene: -
clone size: many
J gene: TRBJ2-7
CDR3 protein: CATSRDGAGYEQYF
CDR3 DNA: TGTGCCACCAGCAGAGATGGAGCGGGCTACGAGCAGTACTTC

V gene: TRBV28
D gene: -
clone size: many
J gene: TRBJ1-2
CDR3 protein: CASSPPDSNYGYTF
CDR3 DNA: TGTGCCAGCAGCCCTCCGGACAGCAACTATGGCTACACCTTC

V gene: TRBV20-1
D gene: -
clone size: -
J gene: TRBJ2-1
CDR3 protein: CSARDLGQNEQFF
CDR3 DNA: TGCAGTGCTAGAGATTTGGGGCAGAATGAGCAGTTCTTC

V gene: TRBV20-1
D gene: -
clone size: -
J gene: TRBJ2-3
CDR3 protein: CSADVGGQNTDTQYF
CDR3 DNA: TGCAGTGCTGACGTTGGTGGACAGAACACAGATACGCAGTATTTT

V gene: TRBV27
D gene: -
clone size: -
J gene: TRBJ2-3
CDR3 protein: CTSSFQGTDTQYF
CDR3 DNA: TGTACCAGCAGTTTCCAGGGCACAGATACGCAGTATTTT

V gene: TRBV27
D gene: -
clone size: -
J gene: TRBJ2-7
CDR3 protein: CASSLSAQGISYEQYF
CDR3 DNA: TGTGCCAGCAGTTTATCAGCGCAGGGGATAAGCTACGAGCAGTACTTC

V gene: TRBV10-3
D gene: -
clone size: few
J gene: TRBJ1-1
CDR3 protein: CAISDLVNTEAFF
CDR3 DNA: TGTGCCATCAGTGATTTAGTGAACACTGAAGCTTTCTTT

V gene: TRBV28
D gene: TRBD2
clone size: -
J gene: TRBJ2-3
CDR3 protein: CAGSLRGSGRADTQYF
CDR3 DNA: TGTGCCGGCAGTTTAAGAGGGAGCGGGAGGGCAGATACGCAGTATTTT

V gene: TRBV2
D gene: -
clone size: -
J gene: TRBJ2-5
CDR3 protein: CASRELPQTQYF
CDR3 DNA: TGTGCCAGCAGAGAACTCCCTCAGACCCAGTACTTC

V gene: TRBV7-3
D gene: -
clone size: -
J gene: TRBJ2-4
CDR3 protein: CASSPEGINIQYF
CDR3 DNA: TGTGCCAGCAGCCCCGAAGGGATAAACATTCAGTACTTC

V gene: TRBV4-3
D gene: -
clone size: few
J gene: TRBJ1-2
CDR3 protein: CASSQDHLVTNGYTF
CDR3 DNA: TGCGCCAGCAGCCAAGATCATTTGGTAACAAATGGCTACACCTTC

V gene: TRBV2
D gene: -
clone size: -
J gene: TRBJ2-3
CDR3 protein: CASAQRQNTDTQYF
CDR3 DNA: TGTGCCAGTGCCCAGAGACAGAACACAGATACGCAGTATTTT

V gene: TRBV6-1
D gene: TRBD2
clone size: few
J gene: TRBJ2-2
CDR3 protein: CASSLRGSGSAGELFF
CDR3 DNA: TGTGCCAGCAGTTTGCGGGGTAGCGGGAGTGCCGGGGAGCTGTTTTTT

V gene: TRBV7-2
D gene: -
clone size: few
J gene: TRBJ2-4
CDR3 protein: CASSLGLGKNIQYF
CDR3 DNA: TGTGCCAGCAGCTTAGGTTTGGGCAAAAACATTCAGTACTTC

V gene: TRBV27
D gene: -
clone size: many
J gene: TRBJ2-3
CDR3 protein: CASSPLVVGMADTQYF
CDR3 DNA: TGTGCCAGCAGTCCCCTCGTGGTAGGGATGGCAGATACGCAGTATTTT

V gene: TRBV2
D gene: -
clone size: -
J gene: TRBJ1-1
CDR3 protein: CASSELGNTEAFF
CDR3 DNA: TGTGCCAGCAGTGAACTGGGTAACACTGAAGCTTTCTTT

V gene: TRBV7-2
D gene: -
clone size: few
J gene: TRBJ2-3
CDR3 protein: CASSVLGGTDTQYF
CDR3 DNA: TGTGCCAGCAGCGTACTGGGTGGCACAGATACGCAGTATTTT

V gene: TRBV20-1
D gene: TRBD2
clone size: many
J gene: TRBJ2-7
CDR3 protein: CSAKRELDEQYF
CDR3 DNA: TGCAGTGCTAAGCGGGAGTTGGACGAGCAGTACTTC

V gene: TRBV20-1
D gene: TRBD2
clone size: -
J gene: TRBJ2-7
CDR3 protein: CSAIHSGSWYEQYF
CDR3 DNA: TGCAGTGCTATTCATAGCGGGAGTTGGTACGAGCAGTACTTC

V gene: TRBV7-9
D gene: TRBD2
clone size: -
J gene: TRBJ2-6
CDR3 protein: CARSTGLAGGPSSSGANVLTF
CDR3 DNA: TGTGCCCGCAGCACGGGACTAGCGGGAGGGCCAAGCTCCTCTGGGGCCAACGTCCTGACTTTC

V gene: TRBV27
D gene: -
clone size: few
J gene: TRBJ2-7
CDR3 protein: CASSLNPGPVQYF
CDR3 DNA: TGTGCCAGCAGTTTAAATCCCGGCCCAGTGCAGTACTTC

V gene: TRBV20-1
D gene: -
clone size: many
J gene: TRBJ1-1
CDR3 protein: CSARDSGTNTEAFF
CDR3 DNA: TGCAGTGCTAGAGATTCCGGGACGAACACTGAAGCTTTCTTT